This is a list of T cell receptor beta chains from one sample in a study of blood T cell repertoires in COVID-19. The table came from immunoSEQ multiplex PCR; TCRdb's copy has only in-frame clones and leaves some out. The sample has approximately 100,000 clones, around 87% seen once. Specimen: peripheral blood. These TCRs come from a woman aged 25 to 39 with acute or convalescent COVID-19. The CDR3 runs from the conserved cysteine through the conserved F or W. D genes are given only for firm matches. The size field is filled for only some rows; it gives once, few, many or a size class.

d_call: -; clone_size: -; v_call: TRBV7-3; j_call: TRBJ1-6; cdr3_nt: TGTGCCAGCAGCCTCTACAGGGATTCACCCCTCCACTTT; cdr3_aa: CASSLYRDSPLHF
d_call: -; clone_size: -; v_call: TRBV6-6; j_call: TRBJ1-1; cdr3_nt: TGTGCCAGCAGGGGCGGGGAGACTGAAGCTTTCTTT; cdr3_aa: CASRGGETEAFF
d_call: -; clone_size: few; v_call: TRBV12-5; j_call: TRBJ1-6; cdr3_nt: TGTGCTAGTGGCCCCGAGGCCCGATCACCCCTCCACTTT; cdr3_aa: CASGPEARSPLHF
d_call: -; clone_size: -; v_call: TRBV5-1; j_call: TRBJ1-4; cdr3_nt: TGCGCCAGCAGGGCGGGGGACCTTGCAACTAATGAAAAACTGTTTTTT; cdr3_aa: CASRAGDLATNEKLFF
d_call: -; clone_size: -; v_call: TRBV2; j_call: TRBJ1-6; cdr3_nt: TGTGCCAGCAGTGAGGGGCGTAATAATTCACCCCTCCACTTT; cdr3_aa: CASSEGRNNSPLHF
d_call: TRBD2; clone_size: -; v_call: TRBV7-9; j_call: TRBJ2-1; cdr3_nt: TGTGCCAGCAGCTTTGGGACTAGCCTTTACAATGAGCAGTTCTTC; cdr3_aa: CASSFGTSLYNEQFF
d_call: -; clone_size: -; v_call: TRBV5-6; j_call: TRBJ2-7; cdr3_nt: TGTGCCAGCAGCGCCGACGTGGGAGGCGAGCAGTACTTC; cdr3_aa: CASSADVGGEQYF
d_call: TRBD1; clone_size: -; v_call: TRBV10-3; j_call: TRBJ2-7; cdr3_nt: TGTGCCATCAGTAACCGGGACAGGGCCTCCTACGAGCAGTACTTC; cdr3_aa: CAISNRDRASYEQYF
d_call: TRBD1; clone_size: -; v_call: TRBV11-2; j_call: TRBJ2-7; cdr3_nt: TGTGCCAGCAGCGCCAGGGGGCGGTACGAGCAGTACTTC; cdr3_aa: CASSARGRYEQYF
d_call: -; clone_size: -; v_call: TRBV9; j_call: TRBJ1-1; cdr3_nt: TGTGCCAGCAGCTCCCTAGGGGTCGCCACTGAAGCTTTCTTT; cdr3_aa: CASSSLGVATEAFF
d_call: -; clone_size: -; v_call: TRBV5-1; j_call: TRBJ1-4; cdr3_nt: TGCGCCAGCAGAGGGGCTGACGTTGGTGAAAAACTGTTTTTT; cdr3_aa: CASRGADVGEKLFF
d_call: TRBD1; clone_size: -; v_call: TRBV11-2; j_call: TRBJ1-6; cdr3_nt: TGTGCCAGCAGCTCAACACAGGGGCTGCGCGATTCACCCCTCCACTTT; cdr3_aa: CASSSTQGLRDSPLHF
d_call: -; clone_size: once; v_call: TRBV23-1; j_call: TRBJ2-6; cdr3_nt: TGCGCCAGCAGTCCCACAGGGGGGGTTGCTGGGGCCAACGTCCTGACTTTC; cdr3_aa: CASSPTGGVAGANVLTF
d_call: TRBD1; clone_size: -; v_call: TRBV5-1; j_call: TRBJ1-2; cdr3_nt: TGCGCCAGCAGCTCCCCGGGACAGACCTATGGCTACACCTTC; cdr3_aa: CASSSPGQTYGYTF
d_call: TRBD1; clone_size: -; v_call: TRBV27; j_call: TRBJ1-5; cdr3_nt: TGTGCCAGCTGGGCAGGGGGGAGCAATCAGCCCCAGCATTTT; cdr3_aa: CASWAGGSNQPQHF
d_call: TRBD1; clone_size: -; v_call: TRBV27; j_call: TRBJ2-7; cdr3_nt: TGTGCCAGCAGTTTATCGAACCGGCAGGGGGCCTACGAGCAGTACTTC; cdr3_aa: CASSLSNRQGAYEQYF
d_call: -; clone_size: -; v_call: TRBV5-1; j_call: TRBJ2-7; cdr3_nt: TGCGCCAGCAGCTCGGTAGTTATTATCAACGAGCAGTACTTC; cdr3_aa: CASSSVVIINEQYF
d_call: -; clone_size: -; v_call: TRBV9; j_call: TRBJ2-1; cdr3_nt: TGTGCCAGCAGCGAGACTAGGAACAATGAGCAGTTCTTC; cdr3_aa: CASSETRNNEQFF
d_call: -; clone_size: once; v_call: TRBV7-2; j_call: TRBJ2-2; cdr3_nt: TGTGCCAGCAGCTTACTGAACACCGGGGAGCTGTTTTTT; cdr3_aa: CASSLLNTGELFF
d_call: -; clone_size: -; v_call: TRBV7-3; j_call: TRBJ2-7; cdr3_nt: TGTGCCAGCAGCTTAAGGGACACCGCCTACGAGCAGTACTTC; cdr3_aa: CASSLRDTAYEQYF
d_call: TRBD1; clone_size: -; v_call: TRBV28; j_call: TRBJ2-7; cdr3_nt: TGTGCCAGCAGTTCGCCGGGACAGGGGCTTTACGAGCAGTACTTC; cdr3_aa: CASSSPGQGLYEQYF
d_call: TRBD2; clone_size: -; v_call: TRBV28; j_call: TRBJ2-7; cdr3_nt: TGTGCCAGCAGTTTTACGGGGGTAGCGGGGTCGGTAGAGCAGTACTTC; cdr3_aa: CASSFTGVAGSVEQYF
d_call: -; clone_size: -; v_call: TRBV18; j_call: TRBJ2-7; cdr3_nt: TGTGCCAGCTCACCTCTTCAGGGAGGCGAGCAGTACTTC; cdr3_aa: CASSPLQGGEQYF
d_call: -; clone_size: -; v_call: TRBV21-1; j_call: TRBJ2-7; cdr3_nt: TGTGCCAGCAGCAAAGGGGTTCACAGGGGGAATGTCTCCTACGAGCAGTACTTC; cdr3_aa: CASSKGVHRGNVSYEQYF
d_call: -; clone_size: -; v_call: TRBV18; j_call: TRBJ2-6; cdr3_nt: TGTGCCAGCTCCCGTCCGGTTGCGGGGGCCAACGTCCTGACTTTC; cdr3_aa: CASSRPVAGANVLTF
d_call: TRBD1; clone_size: once; v_call: TRBV6-1; j_call: TRBJ2-6; cdr3_nt: TGTGCCAGCAGTGAAATAGGAACAGGGGGCAGCAGGTCTGGGGCCAACGTCCTGACTTTC; cdr3_aa: CASSEIGTGGSRSGANVLTF
d_call: TRBD1; clone_size: many; v_call: TRBV7-9; j_call: TRBJ1-1; cdr3_nt: TGTGCCAGCAGTTTTACGACAGGGAATTTGAACACTGAAGCTTTCTTT; cdr3_aa: CASSFTTGNLNTEAFF
d_call: TRBD1; clone_size: once; v_call: TRBV30; j_call: TRBJ1-2; cdr3_nt: TGTGCCTGGACAAGGACAGGGGGCGCGTTCTATGGCTACACCTTC; cdr3_aa: CAWTRTGGAFYGYTF
d_call: -; clone_size: -; v_call: TRBV5-1; j_call: TRBJ1-1; cdr3_nt: TGCGCCAGCAGCGGCCGGGGAGATGAAGCTTTCTTT; cdr3_aa: CASSGRGDEAFF
d_call: TRBD1; clone_size: -; v_call: TRBV19; j_call: TRBJ1-4; cdr3_nt: TGTGCCAGTTCCGGGACAGGGCTGAATTATGAAAAACTGTTTTTT; cdr3_aa: CASSGTGLNYEKLFF
d_call: -; clone_size: -; v_call: TRBV30; j_call: TRBJ1-4; cdr3_nt: TGTGCCTCCACAAAACCTACAGGGAGTGCAACTAATGAAAAACTGTTTTTT; cdr3_aa: CASTKPTGSATNEKLFF
d_call: -; clone_size: -; v_call: TRBV19; j_call: TRBJ1-5; cdr3_nt: TGTGCCAGTAGTCGCCGTATGGGCCCCTATAGCAATCAGCCCCAGCATTTT; cdr3_aa: CASSRRMGPYSNQPQHF
d_call: -; clone_size: -; v_call: TRBV30; j_call: TRBJ2-3; cdr3_nt: TGTGCCTGGAGTGTACCGGGGGGCCCCGATACGCAGTATTTT; cdr3_aa: CAWSVPGGPDTQYF
d_call: -; clone_size: -; v_call: TRBV4-1; j_call: TRBJ2-3; cdr3_nt: TGCGCCAGCAGCCAAGATCTTTCGGGGTCAGATACGCAGTATTTT; cdr3_aa: CASSQDLSGSDTQYF
d_call: -; clone_size: -; v_call: TRBV2; j_call: TRBJ1-4; cdr3_nt: TGTGCCAGCAGCCCTAGGGAAAAACTGTTTTTT; cdr3_aa: CASSPREKLFF
d_call: -; clone_size: -; v_call: TRBV9; j_call: TRBJ1-1; cdr3_nt: TGTGCCAGCAGCTCAGGGGCTGAAGCTTTCTTT; cdr3_aa: CASSSGAEAFF
d_call: -; clone_size: -; v_call: TRBV29-1; j_call: TRBJ2-7; cdr3_nt: TGCAGCGTTGAAGATCGGGTGAGGTCCCCGCCAGGGTACTACGAGCAGTACTTC; cdr3_aa: CSVEDRVRSPPGYYEQYF
d_call: -; clone_size: -; v_call: TRBV9; j_call: TRBJ2-1; cdr3_nt: TGTGCCAGCAGCGTAGCGATGGCTGATGAGCAGTTCTTC; cdr3_aa: CASSVAMADEQFF
d_call: -; clone_size: -; v_call: TRBV6-1; j_call: TRBJ2-7; cdr3_nt: TGTGCCAGCAGTGTCCAGGGTTCGTTCAAAGACTACGAGCAGTACTTC; cdr3_aa: CASSVQGSFKDYEQYF
d_call: -; clone_size: few; v_call: TRBV28; j_call: TRBJ1-5; cdr3_nt: TGTGCCAGCAGTACAGGGAGTCAGCCCCAGCATTTT; cdr3_aa: CASSTGSQPQHF